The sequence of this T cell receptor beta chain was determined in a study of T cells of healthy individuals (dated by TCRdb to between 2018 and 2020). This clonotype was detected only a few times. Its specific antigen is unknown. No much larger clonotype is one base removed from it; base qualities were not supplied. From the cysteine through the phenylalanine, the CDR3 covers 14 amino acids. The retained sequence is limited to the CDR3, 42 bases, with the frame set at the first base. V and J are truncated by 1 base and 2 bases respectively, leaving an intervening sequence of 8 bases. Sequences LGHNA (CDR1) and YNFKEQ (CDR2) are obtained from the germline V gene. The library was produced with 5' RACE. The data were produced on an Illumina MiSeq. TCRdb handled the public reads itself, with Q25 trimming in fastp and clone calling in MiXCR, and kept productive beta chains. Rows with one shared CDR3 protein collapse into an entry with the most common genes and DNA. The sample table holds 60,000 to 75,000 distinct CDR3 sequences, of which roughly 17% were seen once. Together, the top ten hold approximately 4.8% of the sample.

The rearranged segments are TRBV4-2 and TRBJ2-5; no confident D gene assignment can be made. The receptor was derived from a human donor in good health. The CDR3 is CASSQGGVQETQYF. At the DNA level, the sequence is TGTGCCAGCAGCCAAGGGGGTGTACAAGAGACCCAGTACTTC.